These T cell receptor beta chains were read from a single sample in a study of blood T cells in healthy people across ages. One entry per CDR3 protein results from TCRdb running MiXCR on the 5' RACE reads. This repertoire shows about 810,000 distinct CDR3 sequences, roughly 35% found once; its top ten account for under 15%. Specimen: blood. The origin of the receptors is a man between 18 and 29 years old in good health. CDR3s include the opening cysteine and the closing phenylalanine or tryptophan. D genes are given only for firm matches. A row's size may be missing; if present it is once, few, many or a size class.

TRBJ1-1	TRBV20-1	-	-	TGCAGTGCTTTAGCGGACAGGAACACTGAAGCTTTCTTT	CSALADRNTEAFF
TRBJ2-3	TRBV19	TRBD1	-	TGTGCCAGTGCCGGGACAGGGGGCGCAGATACGCAGTATTTT	CASAGTGGADTQYF
TRBJ1-6	TRBV12-3/TRBV12-4	TRBD1	-	TGTGCCACCCAGGACAGGGTTAATTCACCCCTCCACTTT	CATQDRVNSPLHF
TRBJ2-1	TRBV12-3/TRBV12-4	-	-	TGTGCCAGCAGCCCTCACCCCGACACGATGAAAAACATTCAGTTCTTC	CASSPHPDTMKNIQFF
TRBJ2-3	TRBV5-5	-	few	TGTGCCAGCAGCACCTACAGGGTTAGCACAGATACGCAGTATTTT	CASSTYRVSTDTQYF
TRBJ2-3	TRBV7-2	-	-	TGTGCCAGCAGCACGAGAGGAACGGGACACATCACAGATACGCAGTATTTT	CASSTRGTGHITDTQYF
TRBJ2-7	TRBV6-2/TRBV6-3	-	-	TGTGCCACCCTATCTTCGACGCAATCTGAGCAGTACTTC	CATLSSTQSEQYF
TRBJ2-1	TRBV7-9	TRBD2	-	TGTGCCAGCAGCTTAGCCGATCTAGCGGGGGGGCTCTCCTACAATGAGCAGTTCTTC	CASSLADLAGGLSYNEQFF
TRBJ2-1	TRBV29-1	-	-	TGCAGCACCAAAGGCGGGACGGGCTCCTACAATGAGCAGTTCTTC	CSTKGGTGSYNEQFF
TRBJ2-3	TRBV30	-	few	TGTGCCTGGAGTGTACCTCGGGGGGCTTACACAGATACGCAGTATTTT	CAWSVPRGAYTDTQYF
TRBJ1-3	TRBV20-1	-	-	TGCAGTGCTCAGACAGGAACGGGAAACACCATATATTTT	CSAQTGTGNTIYF
TRBJ2-1	TRBV20-1	-	-	TGCAGTGCTAGACCCCCCGGGACGCCCGTAAATGAGCAGTTCTTC	CSARPPGTPVNEQFF
TRBJ2-3	TRBV24-1	TRBD1	-	TGTGCCACCAGACAGGGGCCCACAGATACGCAGTATTTT	CATRQGPTDTQYF
TRBJ1-1	TRBV12-3/TRBV12-4	-	many	TGTGCCAGCAGATCTGAACAGGGACTGAACACTGAAGCTTTCTTT	CASRSEQGLNTEAFF
TRBJ2-2	TRBV5-1	TRBD1	few	TGCGCCAGCAGCCCCCGACAGGGGCAAACCGGGGAGCTGTTTTTT	CASSPRQGQTGELFF
TRBJ1-1	TRBV7-9	TRBD1	-	TGTGCGACCAAGAGCCAAGGGGGCGCGGGCACTGAAGCTTTCTTT	CATKSQGGAGTEAFF
TRBJ2-7	TRBV7-2	TRBD2	many	TGTGCCAGCAGCTTAGCGGCTACTGGGCGGGGGAGCTCCTACGAGCAGTACTTC	CASSLAATGRGSSYEQYF
TRBJ2-1	TRBV20-1	TRBD2	many	TGCAGTGCTAGCGCAGCGGGGATCGTCTACAATGAGCAGTTCTTC	CSASAAGIVYNEQFF